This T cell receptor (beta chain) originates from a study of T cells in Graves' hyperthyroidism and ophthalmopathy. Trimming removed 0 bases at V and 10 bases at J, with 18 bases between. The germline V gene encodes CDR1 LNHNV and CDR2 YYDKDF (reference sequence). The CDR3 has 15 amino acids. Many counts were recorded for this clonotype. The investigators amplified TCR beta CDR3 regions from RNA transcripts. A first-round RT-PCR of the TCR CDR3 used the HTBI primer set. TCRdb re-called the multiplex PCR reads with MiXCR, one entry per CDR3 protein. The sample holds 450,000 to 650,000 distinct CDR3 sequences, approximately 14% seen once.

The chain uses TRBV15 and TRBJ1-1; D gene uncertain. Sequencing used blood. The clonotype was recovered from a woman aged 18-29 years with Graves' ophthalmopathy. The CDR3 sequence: CATSRDRGQQKSAFF. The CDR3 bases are TGTGCCACCAGCAGAGATCGAGGGCAACAAAAATCAGCTTTCTTT.